One and the same sample provided the 20 T cell receptor beta chains below, sequenced in a study of blood T cells in healthy people across ages. A sample-barcoded 5' primer and a J-beta primer mix were used in a second PCR of roughly 7 to 11 cycles. TCRdb reprocessed the 5' RACE reads via MiXCR and lists one record per CDR3 protein. This table has hundreds of thousands of distinct CDR3 sequences, 32% appearing once. Sequenced: blood. These receptors were obtained from a woman older than 75 in good health.

As to this clonotype: As the CDR3 is not closed by the conserved phenylalanine or tryptophan, this likely results from a read error. V usage is TRBV18 and J usage is TRBJ2-1, with 7 bases that match TRBD2. Germline trimming cut 6 bases from V and 7 bases from J; bases unmatched to any gene: 9. CDR3 length: 14 amino acids. CDR1 is KGHSH, CDR2 LQKENI, per germline. The CDR3 DNA reads as TGTGCCAGCTCCCCTAGGGGAGGGTGGAATGAGCAGTTCGTC. This gives the protein CASSPRGGWNEQFV.

This clonotype was recorded a few times. This chain joins TRBV5-4 and TRBJ1-4, with a weak D call TRBD1 (6 bases). Trimming shortened V by 4 bases and J by 2 bases, and 15 bases separated the two germline ends. The CDR3 contains 16 residues. Germline lookup yields CDR1 SGHNT and CDR2 YYREEE (reference sequence). CDR3 in amino acids: CASSTTKGGTNEKLFF. CDR3 DNA sequence: TGTGCCAGCAGCACTACGAAGGGGGGCACTAATGAAAAACTGTTTTTT.

On this clonotype itself: One base away lies a much larger clone, so this may be a sequencing read error. The chain recombines TRBV10-3 with TRBJ2-7, with TRBD2 matching 8 bases. CDR1 ENHRY and CDR2 SYGVKD come from the germline V gene. The CDR3 runs 18 residues. J lost 4 bases, V lost 0 bases, and 14 bases had no gene match. The CDR3 spells CAISESRRGADLTYEQYF. DNA of the CDR3: TGTGCCATCAGTGAGTCACGGCGGGGGGCCGACCTCACGTACGAGCAGTACTTC.

With respect to this clonotype: Germline and junction disagree at one end, which may indicate a read error. The J gene is TRBJ1-6, the V gene TRBV5-1, with a tentative D call TRBD1 (6 bases). Germline V lookup: CDR1 SGHRS, CDR2 YFSETQ. This CDR3 contains 14 residues. CDR3: CAGSYDRLGSPLHF. The CDR3 bases are TGCGCCGGCAGCTACGACAGGTTGGGTTCACCCCTCCACTTT. The entire variable domain, with the rest obtained from reference TRBV5-1 and TRBJ1-6, is as follows: KAGVTQTPRYLIKTRGQQVTLSCSPISGHRSVSWYQQTPGQGLQFLFEYFSETQRNKGNFPGRFSGRQFSNSRSEMNVSTLELGDSALYLCAGSYDRLGSPLHFGNGTRLTVT.

This clonotype has a count of ten or more. The chain uses TRBV27 and TRBJ1-4; 7 bases agree with TRBD1. Germline CDR1 and CDR2: MNHEY and SMNVEV (reference sequence). The CDR3 sequence is 14 residues long. Trimming removed 6 bases from V and 6 bases from J; junction bases left unmatched: 7. In DNA, the CDR3 is TGTGCCAGCAGACCGACAGGGTACGATGAAAAACTGTTTTTT. Its translation is CASRPTGYDEKLFF.

This clonotype was recorded at least ten times. The chain links TRBV27 to TRBJ2-5; 8 bases are shared with TRBD1. J was trimmed by 5 bases and V by 5 bases; bases with no gene match: 16. From germline, CDR1 is MNHEY and CDR2 SMNVEV (reference sequence). This CDR3 has 17 residues. DNA for the CDR3: TGTGCCAGCAGTCCCACCGGGACAGGAGTCCTAGGGGAGACCCAGTACTTC. Translating gives CASSPTGTGVLGETQYF.

This clonotype was counted a few times. A read error may be the cause here, since a much bigger clone is one base away. The chain employs TRBV20-1 and TRBJ1-2; D gene ambiguous. The CDR3 sequence is 14 residues long. Trimming shortened V by 0 bases and J by 4 bases, and 12 bases separated the two germline ends. CDR1 and CDR2 from the germline V gene are DFQATT and SNEGSKA (reference sequence). The CDR3 nucleotides are TGCAGTGCTAGAGAGCGCAGACGATGCTATGGCTACACCTTC. Its translation is CSARERRRCYGYTF.

V gene TRBV28 combines with J gene TRBJ2-3; TRBD2 matches at 10 bases. The CDR3 runs to 17 residues. The ends lost 6 bases at V and 0 bases at J; junction bases unmatched: 9. Germline V gene data show CDR1 as MDHEN and CDR2 as SYDVKM. CDR3: CASSQRTSGLSTDTQYF. The CDR3 DNA reads as TGTGCCAGCAGCCAGAGGACTAGCGGTCTTAGCACAGATACGCAGTATTTT.

This clonotype was seen at least ten times. The V and J genes are TRBV5-1 and TRBJ2-6, with D tentatively TRBD1 (5 bases). The germline V gene has CDR1 SGHRS and CDR2 YFSETQ. Trimming took off 5 bases at V and 0 bases at J, with 12 bases between the two ends. This CDR3 has 16 residues. In DNA, the CDR3 is TGCGCCAGCAGGGGGAACAGGCCCTCTGGGGCCAACGTCCTGACTTTC. Its translation: CASRGNRPSGANVLTF.

This clonotype showed up many times. J is TRBJ2-3 and V is TRBV20-1; D remains unclear. This CDR3 has 13 amino acids. Germline loops: CDR1 DFQATT, CDR2 SNEGSKA (reference sequence). Trimming pared 6 bases from V and 2 bases from J, leaving 12 bases between. The CDR3 DNA follows: TGCAGTGCCCGCAGATTATCCACAGATACGCAGTATTTT. Translated: CSARRLSTDTQYF.

This clonotype was detected ten times or more. This chain joins TRBV4-3 and TRBJ2-7; D tentatively reads TRBD1 or TRBD2 (5 bases each). The V end lost 0 bases, the J end lost 2 bases, and 11 bases lay between the germline ends. CDR3 length: 15 residues. Looked up from germline, CDR1 is LGHNA and CDR2 is YSLEER. The CDR3 DNA reads as TGCGCCAGCAGCCAAGATGGGGCGGGCCCCTACGAGCAGTACTTC. Translating gives CASSQDGAGPYEQYF.

Regarding this clonotype: This clone may be a read error of a much larger clone one base away. CDR3 nucleotide sequence: TGCAGTGCTGGAGTTGAGGGGGGAGACTACGAGCAGTACTTC. Its protein is CSAGVEGGDYEQYF. The chain employs TRBV20-1 and TRBJ2-7, with D possibly being TRBD1 or TRBD2 (6 bases each). Trimming removed 5 bases from V and 3 bases from J, with 17 bases in between. Per germline, CDR1 DFQATT and CDR2 SNEGSKA (reference sequence). The length of the CDR3 is 14 residues.

In this sample, this clonotype turned up many times. The chain has TRBV29-1 and TRBJ2-1, with 9 bases fitting TRBD2. Per germline, CDR1 SQVTM and CDR2 ANQGSEA. The V and J ends lost 0 bases and 8 bases, in that order; junction bases with no gene match: 11. The CDR3 length is 16 residues. The CDR3, as DNA: TGCAGCGTTGAAGATGGTTTTGGGACTAGCTTCCATGAGCAGTTCTTC. It translates to CSVEDGFGTSFHEQFF.

With regard to this clonotype: Being one base from a much bigger clone, this may be a read error. The missing conserved phenylalanine or tryptophan at the end of this CDR3 makes a read error likely. The rearrangement joins TRBV6-6 to TRBJ2-5; tentatively, D is TRBD2 (6 bases). The J call may be wrong; the DNA end is better matched by TRBJ2-7. Looked up from germline, CDR1 is MNHNY and CDR2 is SVGAGI (reference sequence). The CDR3 is made up of 14 amino acids. The CDR3 protein is CASRLAALGDEQYC. CDR3 bases: TGTGCCAGCCGATTAGCGGCTTTAGGGGACGAGCAGTACTGC.

In this sample, this clonotype turned up many times. The V gene is TRBV5-1, the J gene TRBJ2-7; TRBD1 aligns across 9 bases. Germline-derived CDR1 and CDR2 are SGHRS and YFSETQ. This CDR3 comprises 14 residues. The J segment lost 2 bases and the V segment lost 2 bases, leaving 2 bases of the junction unmatched. CDR3: CASSFRQGAYEQYF. Written as DNA, the CDR3 is TGCGCCAGCAGCTTTAGACAGGGGGCCTACGAGCAGTACTTC.

This clonotype appeared many times. The chain joins TRBV6-5 to TRBJ1-2, with a weak D call TRBD1 (6 bases). CDR3 length equals 17 residues. The germline V gene has CDR1 MNHEY and CDR2 SVGAGI. Trimming pared 0 bases from V and 0 bases from J, leaving 14 bases between. CDR3 sequence (DNA): TGTGCCAGCAGTTACTCGTTAACCAGGGGAGCTAACTATGGCTACACCTTC. It encodes CASSYSLTRGANYGYTF.

This clonotype was picked up many times. The V call is TRBV20-1, the J call TRBJ2-5; 9 nucleotides match TRBD2. Germline-derived CDR1 and CDR2 are DFQATT and SNEGSKA (reference sequence). V was clipped by 5 bases and J by 4 bases; unmatched bases: 11. The CDR3 runs to 15 residues. Here the CDR3 reads CSAPLGAGGGETQYF. In nucleotides, the CDR3 is TGCAGTGCTCCCTTAGGAGCGGGGGGCGGAGAGACCCAGTACTTC.

The chain carries TRBV6-6 and TRBJ2-6; TRBD1 matches at 8 bases. Germline CDR1 reads MNHNY; CDR2 reads SVGAGI (reference sequence). The CDR3 has 14 amino acids. V gave up 5 bases and J gave up 7 bases; unmatched junction bases: 4. In nucleotides, the CDR3 is TGTGCCAGCAGTCCCCAGGGGGCTGCCAACGTCCTGACTTTC. Translated: CASSPQGAANVLTF.

This clonotype was recorded many times. This chain links TRBV29-1 with TRBJ2-7; 7 bases align to TRBD1. V lost 6 bases to trimming and J lost 5 bases; unmatched junction nucleotides: 16. CDR1 SQVTM and CDR2 ANQGSEA come from the germline V gene. The CDR3 spans 15 residues. CDR3 coding DNA: TGCAGCGTACGAGAGACTCGGGACAGCCAACACGAGCAGTACTTC. This codes for CSVRETRDSQHEQYF.

The sample holds many counts of this clonotype. A much bigger clone sits one base away, suggesting this may be a read error. The chain has TRBV7-2 and TRBJ2-5; 8 nucleotides match TRBD2. Germline V gene sequence: CDR1 SGHTA, CDR2 FQGNSA. Losses at the gene ends were 4 bases for V and 11 bases for J; bases not matched to a gene: 12. The CDR3 is made up of 14 amino acids. This CDR3 is CASSSGLGPREQYF. The CDR3 nucleotides are TGTGCCAGCAGCTCGGGACTAGGCCCTCGGGAGCAGTACTTC.